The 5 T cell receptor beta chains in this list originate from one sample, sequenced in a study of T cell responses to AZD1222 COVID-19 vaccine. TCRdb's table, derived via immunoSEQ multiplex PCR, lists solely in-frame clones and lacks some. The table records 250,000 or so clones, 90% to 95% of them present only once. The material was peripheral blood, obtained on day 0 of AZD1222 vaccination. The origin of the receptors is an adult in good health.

Here the CDR3 reads CASSPELSSGNTIYF. The CDR3 region has the DNA TGTGCCAGCAGTCCCGAACTGAGCTCTGGAAACACCATATATTTT. This chain uses TRBV7-6 with TRBJ1-3; D is unclear. In germline, CDR1 is SGHVS, CDR2 FNYEAQ. The CDR3 sequence is 15 residues long. V gave up 6 bases and J gave up 0 bases, with 12 bases separating them.

The CDR3 DNA sequence: TGTGCCAGCAGCTTAGGCGGTCAGGGGGGCTACACCTTC. It yields the protein CASSLGGQGGYTF. This chain uses TRBV7-2 with TRBJ1-2, with D possibly matching TRBD1 (6 bases). CDR3 length: 13 residues. The germline V gene has CDR1 SGHTA and CDR2 FQGNSA. The germline V and J ends were trimmed by 1 base and 8 bases, with 11 bases remaining between them. The full variable domain, with the rest looked up from reference TRBV7-2 and TRBJ1-2, is GAGVSQSPSNKVTEKGKDVELRCDPISGHTALYWYRQSLGQGLEFLIYFQGNSAPDKSGLPSDRFSAERTGGSVSTLTIQRTQQEDSAVYLCASSLGGQGGYTFGSGTRLTVV.

This CDR3 is CASSHPGQGNSYEQYF. CDR3 in DNA: TGTGCCAGTAGTCACCCGGGACAGGGCAATTCCTACGAGCAGTACTTC. J is TRBJ2-7 and V is TRBV19; 9 nucleotides match TRBD1. With 5 bases clipped from V and 1 base from J, the junction kept 9 bases outside the gene matches. Germline-derived CDR1 and CDR2 are LNHDA and SQIVND (reference sequence). The CDR3 has 16 amino acids.

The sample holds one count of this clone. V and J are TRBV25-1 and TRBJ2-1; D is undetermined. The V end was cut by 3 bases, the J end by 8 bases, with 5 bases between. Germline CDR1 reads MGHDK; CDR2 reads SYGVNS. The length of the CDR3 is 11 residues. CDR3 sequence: CASSEGYEQFF. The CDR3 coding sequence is TGTGCCAGCAGTGAGGGATATGAGCAGTTCTTC.

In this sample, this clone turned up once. CDR3 sequence: CASSFLGESGSGANVLTF. The CDR3 coding sequence is TGTGCCAGCAGTTTTTTGGGGGAGTCAGGCTCTGGGGCCAACGTCCTGACTTTC. The rearrangement joins TRBV28 to TRBJ2-6, with D perhaps being TRBD1 or TRBD2 (5 bases each). There are 18 residues in the CDR3. Germline assignment: CDR1 MDHEN and CDR2 SYDVKM. V was trimmed by 3 bases and J by 0 bases, leaving 15 bases between them.